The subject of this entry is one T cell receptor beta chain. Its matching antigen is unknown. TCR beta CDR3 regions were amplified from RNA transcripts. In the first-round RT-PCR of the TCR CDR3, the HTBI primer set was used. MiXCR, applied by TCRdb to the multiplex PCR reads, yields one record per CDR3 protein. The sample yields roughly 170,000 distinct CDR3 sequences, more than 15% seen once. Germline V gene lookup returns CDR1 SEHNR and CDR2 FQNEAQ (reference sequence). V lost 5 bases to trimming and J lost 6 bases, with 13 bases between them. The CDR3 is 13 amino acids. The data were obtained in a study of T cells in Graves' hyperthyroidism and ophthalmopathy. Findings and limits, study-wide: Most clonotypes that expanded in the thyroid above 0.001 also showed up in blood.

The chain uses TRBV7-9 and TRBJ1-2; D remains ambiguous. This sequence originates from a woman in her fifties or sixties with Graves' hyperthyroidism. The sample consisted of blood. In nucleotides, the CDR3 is TGTGCCAGCAGCCCTTGGGAAGGCCATGGCTACACCTTC. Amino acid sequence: CASSPWEGHGYTF.